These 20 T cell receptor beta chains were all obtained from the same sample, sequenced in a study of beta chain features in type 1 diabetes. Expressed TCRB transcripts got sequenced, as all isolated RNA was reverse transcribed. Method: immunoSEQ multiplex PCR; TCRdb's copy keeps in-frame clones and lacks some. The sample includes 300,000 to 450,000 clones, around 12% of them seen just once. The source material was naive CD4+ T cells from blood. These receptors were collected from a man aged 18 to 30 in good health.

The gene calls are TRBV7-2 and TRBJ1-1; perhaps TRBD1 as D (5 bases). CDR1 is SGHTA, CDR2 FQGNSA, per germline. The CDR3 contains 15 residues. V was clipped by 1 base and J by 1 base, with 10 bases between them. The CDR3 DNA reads TGTGCCAGCAGCTTAGTAGGGCAGGGGAACACTGAAGCTTTCTTT. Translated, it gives CASSLVGQGNTEAFF.

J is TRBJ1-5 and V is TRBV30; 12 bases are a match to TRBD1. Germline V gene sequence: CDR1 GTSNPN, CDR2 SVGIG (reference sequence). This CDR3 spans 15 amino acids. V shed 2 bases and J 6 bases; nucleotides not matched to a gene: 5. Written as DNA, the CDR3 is TGTGCCTGGAGTAAGGGGGGACAGGGGGCTCAGCCCCAGCATTTT. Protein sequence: CAWSKGGQGAQPQHF.

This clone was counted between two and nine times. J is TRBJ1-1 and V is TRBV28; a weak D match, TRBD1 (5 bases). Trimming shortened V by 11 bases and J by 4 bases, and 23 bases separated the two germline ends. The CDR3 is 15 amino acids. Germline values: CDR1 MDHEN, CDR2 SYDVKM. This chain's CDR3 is CAGKERRARITEAFF. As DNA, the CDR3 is TGTGCCGGCAAAGAGCGCAGGGCGAGAATCACTGAAGCTTTCTTT.

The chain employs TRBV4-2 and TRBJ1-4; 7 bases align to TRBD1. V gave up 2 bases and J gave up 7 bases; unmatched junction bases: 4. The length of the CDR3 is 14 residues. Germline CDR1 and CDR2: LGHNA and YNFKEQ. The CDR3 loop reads CASSQRQGAEKLFF. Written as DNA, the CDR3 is TGTGCCAGCAGCCAACGACAGGGTGCTGAAAAACTGTTTTTT.

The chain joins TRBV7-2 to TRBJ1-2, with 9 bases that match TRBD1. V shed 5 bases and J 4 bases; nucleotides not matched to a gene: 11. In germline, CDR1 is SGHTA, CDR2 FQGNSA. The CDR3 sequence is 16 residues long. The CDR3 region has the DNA TGTGCCAGCAGCAACAGGGACAGGGCTCGTGTCTATGGCTACACCTTC. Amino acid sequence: CASSNRDRARVYGYTF. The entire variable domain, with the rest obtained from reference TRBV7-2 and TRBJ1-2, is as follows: GAGVSQSPSNKVTEKGKDVELRCDPISGHTALYWYRQSLGQGLEFLIYFQGNSAPDKSGLPSDRFSAERTGGSVSTLTIQRTQQEDSAVYLCASSNRDRARVYGYTFGSGTRLTVV.

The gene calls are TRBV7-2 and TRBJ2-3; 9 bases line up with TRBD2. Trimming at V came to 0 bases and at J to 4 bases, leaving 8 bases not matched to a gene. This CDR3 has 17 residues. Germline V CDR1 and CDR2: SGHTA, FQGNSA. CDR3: CASSLAWAGGMADTQYF. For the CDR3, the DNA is TGTGCCAGCAGCTTAGCGTGGGCGGGAGGGATGGCAGATACGCAGTATTTT.

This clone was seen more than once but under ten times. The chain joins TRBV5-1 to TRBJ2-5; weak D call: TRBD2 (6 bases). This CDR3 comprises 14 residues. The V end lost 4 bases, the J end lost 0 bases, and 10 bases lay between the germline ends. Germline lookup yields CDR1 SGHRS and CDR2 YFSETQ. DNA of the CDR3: TGCGCCAGCAGCGTGGGGGACTACCAAGAGACCCAGTACTTC. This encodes CASSVGDYQETQYF.

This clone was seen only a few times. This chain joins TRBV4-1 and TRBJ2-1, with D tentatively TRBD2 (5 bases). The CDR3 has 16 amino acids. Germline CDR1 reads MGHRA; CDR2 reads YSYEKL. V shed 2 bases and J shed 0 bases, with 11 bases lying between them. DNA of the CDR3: TGCGCCAGCAGCCAAATAGCGCGCAGCTCCTACAATGAGCAGTTCTTC. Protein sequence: CASSQIARSSYNEQFF.

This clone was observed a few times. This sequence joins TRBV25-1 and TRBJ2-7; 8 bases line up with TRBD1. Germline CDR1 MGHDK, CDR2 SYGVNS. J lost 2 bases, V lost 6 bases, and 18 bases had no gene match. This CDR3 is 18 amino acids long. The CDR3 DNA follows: TGTGCCAGCAGCCCACAGGTTCTGAGGGGGACAGGAGCCTACGAGCAGTACTTC. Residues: CASSPQVLRGTGAYEQYF.

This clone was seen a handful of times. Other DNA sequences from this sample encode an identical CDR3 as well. CDR3 sequence: CASSFEGGQPQHF. The CDR3 DNA reads TGTGCCAGCAGCTTTGAGGGCGGTCAGCCCCAGCATTTT. The V and J genes are TRBV7-9 and TRBJ1-5; D unresolved. Trimming shortened V by 3 bases and J by 6 bases, and 9 bases separated the two germline ends. The CDR3 contains 13 residues. CDR1 and CDR2 (germline): SEHNR, FQNEAQ (reference sequence).

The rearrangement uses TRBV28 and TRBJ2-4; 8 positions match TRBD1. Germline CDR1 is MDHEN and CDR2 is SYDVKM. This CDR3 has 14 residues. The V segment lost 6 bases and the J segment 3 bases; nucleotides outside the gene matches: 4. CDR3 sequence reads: CASRQGGDKNIQYF. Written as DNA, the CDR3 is TGTGCCAGCAGACAGGGGGGAGACAAAAACATTCAGTACTTC.

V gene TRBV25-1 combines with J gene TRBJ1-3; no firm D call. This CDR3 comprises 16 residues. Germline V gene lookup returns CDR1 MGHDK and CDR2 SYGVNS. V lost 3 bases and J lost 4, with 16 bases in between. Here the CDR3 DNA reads TGTGCCAGCAGTGATTCTCAGGCTTCGTCCGGAAACACCATATATTTT. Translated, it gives CASSDSQASSGNTIYF.

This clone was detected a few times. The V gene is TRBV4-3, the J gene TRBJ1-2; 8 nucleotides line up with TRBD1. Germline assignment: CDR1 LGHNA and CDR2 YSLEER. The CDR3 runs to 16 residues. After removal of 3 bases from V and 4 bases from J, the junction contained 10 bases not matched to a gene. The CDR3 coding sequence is TGCGCCAGCAGCCAGACCTGGGGGACAGGCCTCTATGGCTACACCTTC. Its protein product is CASSQTWGTGLYGYTF.

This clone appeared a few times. This CDR3 reads CASSLSLAGGTSGAQYF. The CDR3, as DNA: TGTGCCAGCAGCTTAAGCCTAGCGGGGGGAACATCAGGGGCCCAGTACTTC. The chain carries TRBV5-4 and TRBJ2-5, with 11 bases lining up with TRBD2. V lost 2 bases to trimming and J lost 9 bases; unmatched junction nucleotides: 15. Germline CDR1 reads SGHNT; CDR2 reads YYREEE (reference sequence). This CDR3 is built from 17 residues.

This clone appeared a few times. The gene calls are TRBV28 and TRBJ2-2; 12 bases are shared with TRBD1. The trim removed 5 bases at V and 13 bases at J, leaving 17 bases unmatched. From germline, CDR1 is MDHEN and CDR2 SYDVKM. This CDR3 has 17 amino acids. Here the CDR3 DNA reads TGTGCCAGCAGTACCGGGACAGGGGGCAATTTCTCCAGGGGGCTGTTTTTT. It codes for CASSTGTGGNFSRGLFF.

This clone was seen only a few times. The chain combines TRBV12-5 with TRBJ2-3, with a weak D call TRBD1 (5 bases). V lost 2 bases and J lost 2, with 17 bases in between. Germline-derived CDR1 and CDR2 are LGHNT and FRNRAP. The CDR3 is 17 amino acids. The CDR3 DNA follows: TGTGCTAGTGGTTTGTACCCCCGCGGACACCTCACAGATACGCAGTATTTT. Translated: CASGLYPRGHLTDTQYF.

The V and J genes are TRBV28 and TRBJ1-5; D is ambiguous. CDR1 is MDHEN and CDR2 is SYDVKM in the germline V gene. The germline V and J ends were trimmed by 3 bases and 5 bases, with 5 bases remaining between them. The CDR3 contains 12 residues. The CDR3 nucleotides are TGTGCCAGCAGTTTTCGAGATCAGCCCCAGCATTTT. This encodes CASSFRDQPQHF. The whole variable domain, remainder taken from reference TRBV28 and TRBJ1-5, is DVKVTQSSRYLVKRTGEKVFLECVQDMDHENMFWYRQDPGLGLRLIYFSYDVKMKEKGDIPEGYSVSREKKERFSLILESASTNQTSMYLCASSFRDQPQHFGDGTRLSIL.

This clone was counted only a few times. The CDR3 sequence: CASSQADRGGTDTQYF. The CDR3, as DNA: TGCGCCAGCAGCCAAGCGGACAGGGGAGGCACAGATACGCAGTATTTT. This sequence joins TRBV4-1 and TRBJ2-3; 9 nucleotides match TRBD1. V shed 1 base and J 1 base; nucleotides not matched to a gene: 3. In germline, CDR1 is MGHRA, CDR2 YSYEKL. The CDR3 consists of 16 residues.

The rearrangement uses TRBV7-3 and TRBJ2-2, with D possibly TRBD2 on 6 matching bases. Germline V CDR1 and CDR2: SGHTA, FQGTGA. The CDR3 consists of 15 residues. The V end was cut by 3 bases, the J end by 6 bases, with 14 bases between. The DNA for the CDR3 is TGTGCCAGCAGCTTGAGTTTGGGGGGTCCCGGGGAGCTGTTTTTT. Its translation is CASSLSLGGPGELFF.

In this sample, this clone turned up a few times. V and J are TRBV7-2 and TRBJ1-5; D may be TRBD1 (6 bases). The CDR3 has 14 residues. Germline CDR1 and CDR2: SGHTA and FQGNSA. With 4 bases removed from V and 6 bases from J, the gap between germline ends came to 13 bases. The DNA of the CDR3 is TGTGCCAGCAGCTCGGACAGCGGGACTCAGCCCCAGCATTTT. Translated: CASSSDSGTQPQHF.